The T cell receptor beta chain described here comes from a study of shared T cell receptors in the human thymus. Sequenced by immunoSEQ multiplex PCR; TCRdb stores in-frame clones only, minus some. The sample shows more than 550,000 clones, 80% to 90% of them seen only once. V was pared by 4 bases and J by 6 bases, with 13 bases between. Looked up from germline, CDR1 is MGHRA and CDR2 is YSYEKL. The CDR3 covers 14 residues. The data also belong to a second study, concerning human thymus T cells. That study adds: In corrective heart surgery, resections were taken, and these provided the thymus tissue. Across thymic and blood repertoires, the usage of V and J genes appeared to be biased. Unrelated individuals had highly overlapping thymic repertoires, as reported in related research.

The sequence came from a girl under three years old with a congenital heart defect. The material sequenced was thymocytes. V and J are TRBV4-1 and TRBJ1-5; TRBD1 is a possible D gene (6 bases). The DNA of the CDR3 is TGCGCCAGCAGCCCGGGTTTGGGGGCTCAGCCCCAGCATTTT. Its translation: CASSPGLGAQPQHF.